Sequencing of this TCR beta chain was carried out in a study of cytomegalovirus exposure and HLA in healthy donors. The CDR3 consists of 16 residues. The germline V gene encodes CDR1 LNHDA and CDR2 SQIVND (reference sequence). Trimming removed 5 bases at V and 7 bases at J, with 21 bases between. Researchers ran the PCR with 60 Vbeta and 13 Jbeta primers. Clones were read by immunoSEQ multiplex PCR, and TCRdb kept only the in-frame ones, dropping some. This table holds 170,000 or so clones, roughly 78% found once. The sequenced material came from PBMCs. This rearrangement joins TRBV19 to TRBJ1-5; D perhaps matches TRBD1 (5 bases). The sequence derives from a woman in her fifties or sixties in good health and CMV-seropositive. In nucleotides, the CDR3 is TGTGCCAGTAGTCCTAGGGGAGGGCAGGGAAGCCAGCCCCAGCATTTT. Protein product: CASSPRGGQGSQPQHF.